These 21 T cell receptor beta chains originate from one sample sequenced in a study of blood T cell repertoires in COVID-19. Method: immunoSEQ multiplex PCR; TCRdb's copy keeps in-frame clones and lacks some. The profile shows fewer than 150,000 clones, roughly four fifths of them singletons. The source material was peripheral blood. The receptors here all came from a human donor in a cohort sampled during active COVID-19.

The CDR3 DNA follows: TGTGCCAGCAGGTCCTGGGCTGGCAACACAGATACGCAGTATTTT. Its protein product is CASRSWAGNTDTQYF. The genes are TRBV27 and TRBJ2-3; D gene uncertain. V lost 6 bases and J 2 bases, leaving 15 bases between the germline ends. CDR3 length equals 15 residues. CDR1 is MNHEY and CDR2 is SMNVEV in the germline V gene (reference sequence).

J is TRBJ2-1 and V is TRBV5-4, with 11 nucleotides matching TRBD2. Per germline, CDR1 SGHNT and CDR2 YYREEE (reference sequence). The CDR3 runs 15 residues. Trimming took 2 bases from V and 7 from J; bases not matched to a gene: 5. CDR3 amino acids: CASSFTSGGLNEQFF. The CDR3 bases are TGTGCCAGCAGCTTTACTAGCGGGGGTTTAAATGAGCAGTTCTTC.

This clone occurred once. The chain combines TRBV6-6 with TRBJ1-5; 9 nucleotides align to TRBD1. Unmatched junction bases numbered 1, after V lost 5 bases and J lost 5 bases. The CDR3 consists of 13 residues. The V gene's germline CDR1 is MNHNY and CDR2 SVGAGI (reference sequence). CDR3 loop: CASSRTGDQPQHF. The CDR3 region has the DNA TGTGCCAGCAGTCGGACAGGGGATCAGCCCCAGCATTTT.

The gene calls are TRBV6-9 and TRBJ1-5; 10 bases line up with TRBD1. The CDR3 is 15 residues long. V trimming: 6 bases; J trimming: 1 base; junction bases outside the gene matches: 3. Germline CDR1 reads MNHGY; CDR2 reads SVAAGI. CDR3 bases: TGTGCCAGCAGCCCGACAGGGGGCAGCAATCAGCCCCAGCATTTT. Translating gives CASSPTGGSNQPQHF.

This rearrangement joins TRBV15 to TRBJ2-3; 12 bases agree with TRBD2. The V gene end was trimmed by 1 base and the J gene end by 4 bases; junction bases not matched to a gene: 9. Germline-derived CDR1 and CDR2 are LNHNV and YYDKDF (reference sequence). This CDR3 is built from 18 residues. DNA of the CDR3: TGTGCCACCAGCAGAGGGGCTAGCGGGGGGGCATTGGCAGATACGCAGTATTTT. It codes for CATSRGASGGALADTQYF.

The chain recombines TRBV6-5 with TRBJ2-7; D gene unclear. Per the germline V gene, CDR1 is MNHEY and CDR2 is SVGAGI. The CDR3 loop spans 14 amino acids. V was trimmed by 7 bases and J by 5 bases, leaving 18 bases between them. CDR3 bases: TGTGCCAGCACTTCAACATTGATCCCCAACGAGCAGTACTTC. Translating it yields CASTSTLIPNEQYF.

The V and J genes are TRBV7-8 and TRBJ2-7; 9 nucleotides agree with TRBD1. The germline V gene has CDR1 SGHVS and CDR2 FQNEAQ. With 5 bases clipped from V and 4 bases from J, the junction kept 3 bases outside the gene matches. This CDR3 region has 13 residues. As DNA, the CDR3 is TGTGCCAGCAGCATGGGGACAGGGTACGAGCAGTACTTC. The encoded protein is CASSMGTGYEQYF.

The J gene is TRBJ2-1, the V gene TRBV11-2, with TRBD2 matching over 10 bases. Germline V lookup: CDR1 SGHAT, CDR2 FQNNGV. The CDR3 runs to 15 residues. J gave up 8 bases and V 1 base, and 5 bases lay outside the gene matches. The CDR3 is CASSLASGGVDEQFF. In DNA form, the CDR3 reads TGTGCCAGCAGCTTAGCTAGCGGGGGTGTCGATGAGCAGTTCTTC.

V and J are TRBV28 and TRBJ2-7, with 8 bases matching TRBD1. The germline CDR1 and CDR2 sequences are MDHEN and SYDVKM. This CDR3 has 13 residues. The J segment lost 2 bases and the V segment lost 5 bases, leaving 2 bases of the junction unmatched. CDR3 DNA sequence: TGTGCCAGCAGTCGGGACAGGCCCTACGAGCAGTACTTC. Encoded protein: CASSRDRPYEQYF.

The V and J genes are TRBV10-3 and TRBJ1-2; D is possibly TRBD1 (5 bases). The germline V gene encodes CDR1 ENHRY and CDR2 SYGVKD. V was trimmed by 4 bases and J by 5 bases, leaving 11 bases between them. CDR3 length: 13 amino acids. For the CDR3, the DNA is TGTGCCATCAGTGTATCAGGGATTTATGGCTACACCTTC. Amino acid sequence: CAISVSGIYGYTF.

V gene TRBV27 combines with J gene TRBJ1-5; D is unresolved. CDR1 is MNHEY, CDR2 SMNVEV, per germline (reference sequence). Trimming removed 3 bases at V and 6 bases at J, with 6 bases between. The CDR3 loop spans 12 amino acids. CDR3 sequence (DNA): TGTGCCAGCAGTTTGCCCGGTCAGCCCCAGCATTTT. This gives the protein CASSLPGQPQHF.

The chain joins TRBV7-9 to TRBJ2-5, with D perhaps TRBD2 (5 bases). The CDR3 length is 14 residues. V lost 2 bases and J lost 6, with 13 bases in between. Germline V gene data show CDR1 as SEHNR and CDR2 as FQNEAQ (reference sequence). Here the CDR3 reads CASSLPPEGQTQYF. CDR3 coding DNA: TGTGCCAGCAGCTTACCCCCCGAGGGCCAGACCCAGTACTTC.

CDR3 nucleotides: TGTGCCAGCAGCCCGGGACAGGGGGCAAATGAGCAGTTCTTC. Translating gives CASSPGQGANEQFF. This chain links TRBV7-8 with TRBJ2-1, with 12 bases lining up with TRBD1. The V and J ends lost 5 bases and 7 bases, in that order; junction bases with no gene match: 3. Germline V lookup: CDR1 SGHVS, CDR2 FQNEAQ. The CDR3 is made up of 14 amino acids. Complete variable domain (other parts from reference TRBV7-8 and TRBJ2-1): GAGVSQSPRYKVAKRGQDVALRCDPISGHVSLFWYQQALGQGPEFLTYFQNEAQLDKSGLPSDRFFAERPEGSVSTLKIQRTQQEDSAVYLCASSPGQGANEQFFGPGTRLTVL.

The chain is built from TRBV24-1 and TRBJ1-2, with a possible D match to TRBD1 (6 bases). Looked up from germline, CDR1 is KGHDR and CDR2 is SFDVKD. The CDR3 runs to 13 residues. Trimming left V 10 bases short and J 8 bases short, with 19 bases between. CDR3 nucleotide sequence: TGTGCCACTCGAGGACAGAGGGCGTCCGGCTACACCTTC. Protein sequence: CATRGQRASGYTF.

This sequence joins TRBV5-4 and TRBJ1-2, with TRBD1 identical over 7 bases. Germline V gene data show CDR1 as SGHNT and CDR2 as YYREEE (reference sequence). The CDR3 extends over 17 amino acids. V shed 4 bases and J 0 bases; nucleotides not matched to a gene: 12. The CDR3 is CASSPRPDREANYGYTF. The CDR3 nucleotides read TGTGCCAGCAGCCCCAGACCCGACAGGGAAGCTAACTATGGCTACACCTTC.

The gene calls are TRBV30 and TRBJ1-1; maybe TRBD1 (5 bases). V shed 4 bases and J shed 11 bases, with 11 bases lying between them. Germline CDR1 and CDR2: GTSNPN and SVGIG (reference sequence). CDR3 length: 10 amino acids. This CDR3 reads CAWIAGGAFF. The CDR3 region has the DNA TGTGCCTGGATCGCGGGGGGTGCTTTCTTT.

V and J are TRBV28 and TRBJ2-5; TRBD2 aligns across 11 bases. CDR3 length: 20 amino acids. The V and J ends lost 5 bases and 5 bases, in that order; junction bases with no gene match: 22. Germline V lookup: CDR1 MDHEN, CDR2 SYDVKM. CDR3 amino acids: CASSPFGLAGLGTRRETQYF. DNA of the CDR3: TGTGCCAGCAGTCCATTCGGACTAGCGGGTCTTGGCACCCGGCGGGAGACCCAGTACTTC.

The chain couples TRBV27 to TRBJ2-7; TRBD2 aligns across 7 bases. Germline CDR1 reads MNHEY; CDR2 reads SMNVEV (reference sequence). The CDR3 contains 13 residues. J gave up 7 bases and V 6 bases, and 9 bases lay outside the gene matches. This CDR3 reads CASSPQSGGEQYF. The CDR3 DNA sequence: TGTGCCAGCAGCCCTCAATCCGGGGGGGAGCAGTACTTC.

The chain carries TRBV20-1 and TRBJ2-7; D possibly corresponds to TRBD1 (6 bases). The CDR3 has 11 amino acids. The germline CDR1 and CDR2 sequences are DFQATT and SNEGSKA (reference sequence). Trimming stripped 6 bases from V and 4 bases from J, with 10 bases between. The CDR3 sequence is CSALDSYEQYF. The CDR3 DNA follows: TGCAGTGCCCTGGACAGTTACGAGCAGTACTTC.

This clone was seen a single time. The gene calls are TRBV5-1 and TRBJ1-5; D is unresolved. The ends were cut back, 3 bases at V and 3 bases at J, with 13 bases in the middle. The CDR3 runs to 15 residues. Germline assignment: CDR1 SGHRS and CDR2 YFSETQ. The CDR3 DNA is TGCGCCAGCAGCTCGGAGGGCCGGTCCAATCAGCCCCAGCATTTT. As protein: CASSSEGRSNQPQHF.

The V and J genes are TRBV7-8 and TRBJ2-3; perhaps TRBD1 as D (6 bases). V lost 5 bases, J lost 0 bases, and 9 bases lay in between. The CDR3 contains 14 residues. The germline CDR1 and CDR2 sequences are SGHVS and FQNEAQ. CDR3 amino acids: CASSPQGSTDTQYF. CDR3 coding DNA: TGTGCCAGCAGCCCACAGGGAAGCACAGATACGCAGTATTTT.